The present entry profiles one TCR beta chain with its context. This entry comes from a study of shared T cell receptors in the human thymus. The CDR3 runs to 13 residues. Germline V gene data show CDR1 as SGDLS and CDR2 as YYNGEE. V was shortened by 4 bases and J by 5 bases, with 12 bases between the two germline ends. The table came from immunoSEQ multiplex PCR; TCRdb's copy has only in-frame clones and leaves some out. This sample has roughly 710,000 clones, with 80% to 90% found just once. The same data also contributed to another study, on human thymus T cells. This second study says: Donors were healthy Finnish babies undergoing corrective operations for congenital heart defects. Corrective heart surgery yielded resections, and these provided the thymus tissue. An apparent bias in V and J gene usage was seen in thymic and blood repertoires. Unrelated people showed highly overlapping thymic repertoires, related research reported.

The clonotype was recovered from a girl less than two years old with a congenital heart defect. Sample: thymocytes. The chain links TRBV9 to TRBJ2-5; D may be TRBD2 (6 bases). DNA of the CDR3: TGTGCCAGCAGCATGGGACTTGGGGAGACCCAGTACTTC. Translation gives CASSMGLGETQYF.